This T cell receptor (beta chain) was obtained from a study of neurological immune-mediated disorders. Study findings and constraints: Levels of TCR clonal expansion peaked in HTLV-1-associated myelopathy and reached their lowest in multiple sclerosis, under those of healthy controls.

The junction had 8 bases not matched to a gene; V was cut back by 6 bases and J by 0 bases. The CDR3 runs to 15 residues. Every sequencing run generated over 160 million TCR-beta sequences from 15-18 subjects. One entry per CDR3 protein results from TCRdb running MiXCR on the 5' RACE reads. The sample includes about 44,000 distinct CDR3 sequences, roughly 21% seen only once; the top ten take around 4%. Regarding time point: technical triplicate 3. The study built unsorted libraries from 2 million PBMCs kept at -80 C. As regards this clonotype: Antigen: not known.

Input material: PBMCs. The chain recombines TRBV12-3 or TRBV12-4 with TRBJ2-7, with TRBD1 matching 7 bases. The source of this sequence is a man aged 55 to 69 with HTLV-1-associated myelopathy (HAM/TSP). DNA for the CDR3: TGTGCCAGCAGCCCCCAACAGGGGAGCTCCTACGAGCAGTACTTC. It encodes CASSPQQGSSYEQYF.